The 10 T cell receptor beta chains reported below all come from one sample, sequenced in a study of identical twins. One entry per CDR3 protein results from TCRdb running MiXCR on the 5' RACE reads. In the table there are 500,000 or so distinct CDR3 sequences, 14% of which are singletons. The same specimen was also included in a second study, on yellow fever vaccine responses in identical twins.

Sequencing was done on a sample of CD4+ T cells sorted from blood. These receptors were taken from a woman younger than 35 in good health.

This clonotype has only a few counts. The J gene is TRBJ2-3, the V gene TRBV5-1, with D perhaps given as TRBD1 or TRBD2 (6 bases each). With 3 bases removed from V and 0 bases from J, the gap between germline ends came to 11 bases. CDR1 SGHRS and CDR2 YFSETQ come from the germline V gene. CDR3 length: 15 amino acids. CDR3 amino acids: CASSWSGGSTDTQYF. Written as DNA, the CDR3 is TGCGCCAGCAGCTGGTCCGGGGGCAGCACAGATACGCAGTATTTT.

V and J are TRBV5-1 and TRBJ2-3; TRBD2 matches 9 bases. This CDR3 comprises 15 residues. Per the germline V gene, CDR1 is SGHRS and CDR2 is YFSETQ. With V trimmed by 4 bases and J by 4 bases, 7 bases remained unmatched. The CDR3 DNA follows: TGCGCCAGCAGCGGCGGGACTAGCCCCGCAGATACGCAGTATTTT. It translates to CASSGGTSPADTQYF.

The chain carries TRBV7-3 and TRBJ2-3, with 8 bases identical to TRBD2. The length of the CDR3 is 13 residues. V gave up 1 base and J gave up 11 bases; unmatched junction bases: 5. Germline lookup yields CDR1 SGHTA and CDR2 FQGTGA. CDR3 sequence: CASSLSAGGEQYF. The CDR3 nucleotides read TGTGCCAGCAGCTTAAGTGCGGGGGGCGAGCAGTATTTT.

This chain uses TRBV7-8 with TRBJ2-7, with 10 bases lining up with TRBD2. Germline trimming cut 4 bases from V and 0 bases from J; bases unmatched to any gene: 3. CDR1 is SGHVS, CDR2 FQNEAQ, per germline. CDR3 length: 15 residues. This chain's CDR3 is CASSSTSGDSYEQYF. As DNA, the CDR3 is TGTGCCAGCAGCTCAACTAGCGGGGACTCCTACGAGCAGTACTTC. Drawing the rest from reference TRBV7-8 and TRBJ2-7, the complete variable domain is GAGVSQSPRYKVAKRGQDVALRCDPISGHVSLFWYQQALGQGPEFLTYFQNEAQLDKSGLPSDRFFAERPEGSVSTLKIQRTQQEDSAVYLCASSSTSGDSYEQYFGPGTRLTVT.

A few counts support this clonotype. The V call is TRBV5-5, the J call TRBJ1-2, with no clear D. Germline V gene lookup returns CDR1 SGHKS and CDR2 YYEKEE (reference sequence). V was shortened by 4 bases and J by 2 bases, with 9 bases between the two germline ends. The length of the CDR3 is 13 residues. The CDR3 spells CASSLADNYGYTF. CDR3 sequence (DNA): TGTGCCAGCAGCCTGGCTGACAACTATGGCTACACCTTC.

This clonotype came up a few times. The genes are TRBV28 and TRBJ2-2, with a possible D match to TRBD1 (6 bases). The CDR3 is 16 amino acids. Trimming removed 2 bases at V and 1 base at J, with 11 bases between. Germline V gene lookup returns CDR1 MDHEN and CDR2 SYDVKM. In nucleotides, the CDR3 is TGTGCCAGCAGTTTAATTCAGGGGATGAACACCGGGGAGCTGTTTTTT. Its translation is CASSLIQGMNTGELFF.

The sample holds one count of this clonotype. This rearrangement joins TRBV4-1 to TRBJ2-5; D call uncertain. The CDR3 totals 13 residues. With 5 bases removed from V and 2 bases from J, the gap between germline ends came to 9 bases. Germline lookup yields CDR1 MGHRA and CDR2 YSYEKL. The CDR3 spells CASSYWVQETQYF. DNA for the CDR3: TGCGCCAGCAGCTATTGGGTACAAGAGACCCAGTACTTC.

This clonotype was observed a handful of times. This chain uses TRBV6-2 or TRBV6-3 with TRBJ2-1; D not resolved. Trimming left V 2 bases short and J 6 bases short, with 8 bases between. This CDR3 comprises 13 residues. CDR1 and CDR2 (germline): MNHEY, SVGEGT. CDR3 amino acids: CASSYDASNEQFF. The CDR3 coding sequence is TGTGCCAGCAGTTACGACGCTTCCAATGAGCAGTTCTTC.

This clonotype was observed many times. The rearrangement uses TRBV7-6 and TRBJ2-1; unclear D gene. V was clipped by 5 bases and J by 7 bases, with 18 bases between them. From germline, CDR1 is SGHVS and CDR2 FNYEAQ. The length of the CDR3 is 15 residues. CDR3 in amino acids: CASSPYVMDGNEQFF. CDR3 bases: TGTGCCAGCAGCCCATACGTAATGGACGGTAATGAGCAGTTCTTC.

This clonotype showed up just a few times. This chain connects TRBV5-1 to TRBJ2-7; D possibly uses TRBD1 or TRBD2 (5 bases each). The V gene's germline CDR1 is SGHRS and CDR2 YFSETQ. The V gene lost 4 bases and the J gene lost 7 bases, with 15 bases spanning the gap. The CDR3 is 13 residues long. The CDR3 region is CASSPGTSDEQYF. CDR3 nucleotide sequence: TGCGCCAGCAGCCCCGGGACCAGCGATGAGCAGTACTTC.